Listed below are T cell receptor beta chains from one sample, sequenced in a study of technical replicates of blood from a few donors. Sequenced by immunoSEQ multiplex PCR; TCRdb stores in-frame clones only, minus some. The sample holds more than 65,000 clones, 91% seen once. The specimen sequenced was T cells isolated from PBMCs. The receptors derive from a human donor in good health. Some clones in this sample may be carry-over from other donors' samples. Both conserved end residues are part of each CDR3. D genes are given only for firm matches. Only some rows state a clone size, as once, few, many or a class for expanded clones.

>TRBD2|TRBV27|TRBJ2-2|-
TGTGCCAGCAGGGGACTAGCGGGAGACACCGGGGAGCTGTTTTTT
CASRGLAGDTGELFF
>-|TRBV11-2|TRBJ2-7|-
TGTGCCAGCAGCTTAGGGTGGGGGGCCTACGAGCAGTACTTC
CASSLGWGAYEQYF
>TRBD2|TRBV19|TRBJ2-7|-
TGTGCCAGTAGTGCCTCCCAGGACGGGGGGACCGAGCAGTACTTC
CASSASQDGGTEQYF
>TRBD2|TRBV18|TRBJ2-1|-
TGTGCCAGCTCACCAACGGCGGGAGGAAATGAGCAGTTCTTC
CASSPTAGGNEQFF
>TRBD2|TRBV5-1|TRBJ2-3|-
TGCGCCAGCAGCTCTTCGCGGGAGACAGATACGCAGTATTTT
CASSSSRETDTQYF
>TRBD1|TRBV2|TRBJ1-2|few
TGTGCCAGAGCCCCGGACAGGCGGCATTATGGCTACACCTTC
CARAPDRRHYGYTF
>-|TRBV5-5|TRBJ2-7|-
TGTGCCAGCAGCTTAACCCGGACAGCTATTTCCTACGAGCAGTACTTC
CASSLTRTAISYEQYF
>-|TRBV7-3|TRBJ2-3|once
TGTGCCAGCAGCCCAGGACACTCCGTGGGCACAGATACGCAGTATTTT
CASSPGHSVGTDTQYF
>-|TRBV7-9|TRBJ2-1|-
TGTGCCAGCAGCTTAGCCGCGGGGAATGAGCAGTTCTTC
CASSLAAGNEQFF
>-|TRBV5-5|TRBJ2-1|-
TGTGCCAGCAGCTTGGAAGGAGGGTACAATGAGCAGTTCTTC
CASSLEGGYNEQFF
>-|TRBV29-1|TRBJ2-1|-
TGCAGCGTTGAACCTCCGGGGTATCCCTACAATGAGCAGTTCTTC
CSVEPPGYPYNEQFF
>-|TRBV14|TRBJ1-2|once
TGTGCCAGCAGTCCCTCCCGTACTTGGGGCTACACCTTC
CASSPSRTWGYTF
>-|TRBV5-4|TRBJ1-6|-
TGTGCCAGCAGCCCTGGCTCCACACCCCTCCACTTT
CASSPGSTPLHF
>-|TRBV19|TRBJ2-7|-
TGTGCCAGTAGTAATACAGGCCTCGAGCAGTACTTC
CASSNTGLEQYF
>TRBD2|TRBV5-4|TRBJ2-3|-
TGTGCCAGCACCTCGGGGGGGACAGATACGCAGTATTTT
CASTSGGTDTQYF
>TRBD1|TRBV11-2|TRBJ2-5|-
TGTGCCAGCAGCTTATCGACAGGGGTACAGACCCAGTACTTC
CASSLSTGVQTQYF
>TRBD2|TRBV6-5|TRBJ2-7|-
TGTGCCAGCAGACCGGGACTAGTCTTCGAGCAGTACTTC
CASRPGLVFEQYF
>-|TRBV6-6|TRBJ2-1|-
TGTGCCAGCAGTTACGACGGGAATGAGCAGTTCTTC
CASSYDGNEQFF
>TRBD1|TRBV28|TRBJ1-5|few
TGTGCCAGCAGAACAGGGGAACCTAGCAATCAGCCCCAGCATTTT
CASRTGEPSNQPQHF
>TRBD1|TRBV12-5|TRBJ1-5|-
TGTGCTAGTGGTCCGGGACAGGGGGTAATCGCTAATCAGCCCCAGCATTTT
CASGPGQGVIANQPQHF
>TRBD1|TRBV6-1|TRBJ1-2|-
TGTGCCACCGGCGCACAGGGGAACTATGGCTACACCTTC
CATGAQGNYGYTF
>-|TRBV18|TRBJ2-7|-
TGTGCCAGCTCACCACTAGGTGAGGCCAGCTCCTACGAGCAGTACTTC
CASSPLGEASSYEQYF
>TRBD2|TRBV5-4|TRBJ2-7|-
TGTGCCAGCAGCTCCGGACTAGCGGGAGGAACCTACGAGCAGTACTTC
CASSSGLAGGTYEQYF
>-|TRBV2|TRBJ1-1|once
TGTGCCAGCAGCCCACTACAACCGGTCTCGTCGGCTTTCTTT
CASSPLQPVSSAFF
>TRBD1|TRBV28|TRBJ1-2|once
TGTGCCAGCAGAGTTGACAGGGACGACTATGGCTACACCTTC
CASRVDRDDYGYTF
>TRBD1|TRBV2|TRBJ1-2|-
TGTGCCAGCACCACAGGGGGCGAGGTTCGCGGCTACACCTTC
CASTTGGEVRGYTF
>-|TRBV25-1|TRBJ2-5|-
TGTGCCAGCAGTCCCCCGGGACTCTTTGTAGAGACCCAGTACTTC
CASSPPGLFVETQYF
>TRBD1|TRBV5-3|TRBJ2-7|once
TGTGCCAGAACCCGGGTCCCGGACAGGGGGGCCTACGAGCAGTACTTC
CARTRVPDRGAYEQYF
>-|TRBV30|TRBJ2-1|-
TGTGCCTGGAGTTTCGGACTATACAATGAGCAGTTCTTC
CAWSFGLYNEQFF
>TRBD1|TRBV29-1|TRBJ2-3|-
TGCAGCGTCGGACAGGGGCCCACAGATACGCAGTATTTT
CSVGQGPTDTQYF
>-|TRBV7-9|TRBJ2-7|-
TGTGCCAGCAGCACCCCGGGAAGCACAGTCTACGAGCAGTACTTC
CASSTPGSTVYEQYF
>-|TRBV27|TRBJ1-4|-
TGTGCCAGCAGAAGGTCCCCAGGAGAAAAACTGTTTTTT
CASRRSPGEKLFF
>TRBD2|TRBV12-5|TRBJ2-2|-
TGTGCTAGTGGTTTGGTAGCGGGGACCACCGGGGAGCTGTTTTTT
CASGLVAGTTGELFF
>-|TRBV19|TRBJ2-3|-
TGTGCCAGTAGTCCTCCCAGCACAGATACGCAGTATTTT
CASSPPSTDTQYF
>TRBD1|TRBV4-2|TRBJ2-3|-
TGTGCCAGCAGCCAAGTAGGACAGGGGGCGACAGATACGCAGTATTTT
CASSQVGQGATDTQYF
>TRBD1|TRBV5-6|TRBJ2-7|-
TGTGCCAGCAGCTTGCGGGACAGCGATCTTTACGAGCAGTACTTC
CASSLRDSDLYEQYF
>-|TRBV28|TRBJ2-7|-
TGTGCCAGCAGTTTATTGGGGGCCGACGAGCAGTACTTC
CASSLLGADEQYF
>TRBD1|TRBV5-1|TRBJ2-7|once
TGCGCCAGCAGGATGGACTTGGACAGGGGCCACGAGCAGTACTTC
CASRMDLDRGHEQYF
>TRBD1|TRBV11-2|TRBJ1-5|-
TGTGCCAGCAGCCAGCGGACAGGGGGAGCGAGCAATCAGCCCCAGCATTTT
CASSQRTGGASNQPQHF
>TRBD2|TRBV5-4|TRBJ2-1|-
TGTGCCAGCAGCTTCGCGGGAGCCACTTACAATGAGCAGTTCTTC
CASSFAGATYNEQFF
>-|TRBV5-4|TRBJ2-2|-
TGTGCCAGCAGCCCCGGGTCGAACACCGGGGAGCTGTTTTTT
CASSPGSNTGELFF
>-|TRBV7-9|TRBJ2-2|-
TGTGCCAGCAGCCCGGTCGGGGAGCTGTTTTTT
CASSPVGELFF
>-|TRBV2|TRBJ1-3|-
TGTGCCAGCAGTTCCCGGAGCTCTGGAAACACCATATATTTT
CASSSRSSGNTIYF
>-|TRBV19|TRBJ1-4|once
TGTGCCAGTAGTATAGGGCAGGGCTTTCTTGAAAAACTGTTTTTT
CASSIGQGFLEKLFF
>-|TRBV27|TRBJ1-3|-
TGTGCCAGCAGTTTAACCTTTTTGTCGAGGGACACCATATATTTT
CASSLTFLSRDTIYF
>TRBD2|TRBV29-1|TRBJ2-1|-
TGCAGCGCCGTACTAGCGGGGGGCTCCAATGAGCAGTTCTTC
CSAVLAGGSNEQFF
>-|TRBV5-1|TRBJ2-7|-
TGCGCCAGCAGCTCGACAGAGGGGGGGTACGAGCAGTACTTC
CASSSTEGGYEQYF
>TRBD2|TRBV4-1|TRBJ2-3|-
TGCGCCAGCAGCCAATGGGGACTAGCTAGCTCAAATACGCAGTATTTT
CASSQWGLASSNTQYF
>-|TRBV6-5|TRBJ2-2|once
-
CASSTSGGRTGELFF
>-|TRBV6-1|TRBJ1-4|-
TGTGCCAGCAGTGAGGGAGGGGGAAATGAAAAACTGTTTTTT
CASSEGGGNEKLFF
>-|TRBV9|TRBJ2-3|-
TGTGCCAGCAGCGATCCGACTAGTGCAGATACGCAGTATTTT
CASSDPTSADTQYF
>-|TRBV4-1|TRBJ1-1|few
TGCGCCAGCAGCCAACAGGACAGCCTGAACACTGAAGCTTTCTTT
CASSQQDSLNTEAFF
>-|TRBV11-3|TRBJ2-5|few
TGTGCCAGCAGCTTACGGCAGGCTGGGGAGACCCAGTACTTC
CASSLRQAGETQYF
>TRBD1|TRBV7-7|TRBJ2-5|-
TGTGCCAGCAGCCGGCAACTTAGGACAGGGAGGAAGCAAGAGACCCAGTACTTC
CASSRQLRTGRKQETQYF